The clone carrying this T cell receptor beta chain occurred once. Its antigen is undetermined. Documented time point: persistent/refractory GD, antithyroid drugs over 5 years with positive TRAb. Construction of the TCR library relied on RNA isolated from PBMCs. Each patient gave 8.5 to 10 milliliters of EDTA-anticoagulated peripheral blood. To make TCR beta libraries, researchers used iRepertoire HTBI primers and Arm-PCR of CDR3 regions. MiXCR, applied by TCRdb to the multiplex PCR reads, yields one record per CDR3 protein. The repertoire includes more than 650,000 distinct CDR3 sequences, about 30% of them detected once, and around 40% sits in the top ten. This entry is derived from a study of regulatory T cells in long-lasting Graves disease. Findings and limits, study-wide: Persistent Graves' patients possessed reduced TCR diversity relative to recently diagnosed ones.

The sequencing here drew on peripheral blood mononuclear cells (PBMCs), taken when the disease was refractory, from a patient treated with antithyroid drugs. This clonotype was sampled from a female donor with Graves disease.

CDR3 sequence (DNA): TGTGCCAGTTCTCCGGGACAGGGAGGACCCGGGGGGGCTTTCTTT. It encodes CASSPGQGGPGGAFF. The rearrangement links TRBV5-6 to TRBJ1-1; 9 nucleotides line up with TRBD1. Germline V gene sequence: CDR1 SGHDT, CDR2 YYEEEE. This CDR3 is 15 amino acids long. The trim removed 8 bases at V and 11 bases at J, leaving 19 bases unmatched. Drawing the rest from reference TRBV5-6 and TRBJ1-1, the complete variable domain is DAGVTQSPTHLIKTRGQQVTLRCSPKSGHDTVSWYQQALGQGPQFIFQYYEEEERQRGNFPDRFSGHQFPNYSSELNVNALLLGDSALYLCASSPGQGGPGGAFFGQGTRLTVV.